These T cell receptor beta chains were read from a single sample in a study of patients and donors after allogeneic stem cell transplantation. One entry per CDR3 protein results from TCRdb running MiXCR on the RT-PCR reads. The table has about 150,000 distinct CDR3 sequences, about 40% seen once. The sample consisted of blood, either unsorted or a sorted T cell fraction (not recorded which). All receptors derive from a human donor who was either an allogeneic HSCT recipient or a stem cell or donor lymphocyte infusion donor (not recorded which). It is not recorded whose cells these are; they may come from a transplant donor. The CDR3 runs from the conserved cysteine through the conserved F or W. D genes are given only for firm matches. Clone size is given for some rows only: seen once, a few or many times, or a class if the clone is expanded.

>NA|NA|TRBJ1-2|TRBV15
CATSRGGRYGYTF
TGTGCCACCAGCAGAGGCGGCCGCTATGGCTACACCTTC
>NA|NA|TRBJ2-3|TRBV5-1
CASSPGTGARTDTQYF
TGCGCCAGCAGCCCGGGAACAGGCGCGAGAACAGATACGCAGTATTTT
>few|NA|TRBJ1-4|TRBV12-3/TRBV12-4
CASSSTGEKLFF
TGTGCCAGCAGTTCCACAGGTGAAAAACTGTTTTTT
>NA|TRBD1|TRBJ1-2|TRBV12-3/TRBV12-4
CASSFPDRWGYTF
TGTGCCAGCAGTTTCCCGGACAGGTGGGGCTACACCTTC
>medium-sized|TRBD1|TRBJ1-2|TRBV12-3/TRBV12-4
CASSTLGQAESYGYTF
TGTGCCAGCAGTACCCTAGGACAGGCAGAGAGCTATGGCTACACCTTC
>NA|NA|TRBJ2-2|TRBV29-1
CSLWTETGELFF
TGCAGCCTTTGGACGGAGACCGGGGAGCTGTTTTTT
>many|NA|TRBJ1-3|TRBV12-3/TRBV12-4
CASSFGPSGNTIYF
TGTGCCAGCAGTTTTGGACCCTCTGGAAACACCATATATTTT
>NA|NA|TRBJ2-7|TRBV12-3/TRBV12-4
CASSLETLYEQYF
TGTGCCAGCAGTTTAGAGACACTCTACGAGCAGTACTTC
>few|TRBD1|TRBJ2-3|TRBV28
CASSFPRQGEITDTQYF
TGTGCCAGCAGTTTTCCGCGACAGGGTGAGATTACAGATACGCAGTATTTT
>NA|NA|TRBJ1-3|TRBV11-2
CASSPVRTGNSGNTIYF
TGTGCCAGCAGCCCCGTAAGGACGGGCAACTCTGGAAACACCATATATTTT